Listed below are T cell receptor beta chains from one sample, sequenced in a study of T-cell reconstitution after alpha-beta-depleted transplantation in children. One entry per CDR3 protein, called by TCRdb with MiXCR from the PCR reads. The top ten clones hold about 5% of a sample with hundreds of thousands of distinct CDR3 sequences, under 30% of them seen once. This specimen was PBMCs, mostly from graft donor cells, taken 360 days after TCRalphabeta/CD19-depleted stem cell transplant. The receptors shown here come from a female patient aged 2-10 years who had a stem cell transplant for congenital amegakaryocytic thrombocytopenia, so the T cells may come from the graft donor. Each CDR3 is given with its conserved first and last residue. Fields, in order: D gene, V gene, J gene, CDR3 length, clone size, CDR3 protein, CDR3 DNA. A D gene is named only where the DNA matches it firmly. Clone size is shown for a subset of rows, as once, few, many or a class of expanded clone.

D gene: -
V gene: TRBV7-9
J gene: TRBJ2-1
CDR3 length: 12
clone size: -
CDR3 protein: CASRGLHNEQFF
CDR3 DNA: TGTGCCAGCCGGGGTCTGCACAATGAGCAGTTCTTC

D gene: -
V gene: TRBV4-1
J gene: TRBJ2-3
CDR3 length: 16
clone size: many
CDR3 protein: CASSQDSQGMADTQYF
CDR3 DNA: TGCGCCAGCAGCCAAGATTCCCAGGGAATGGCAGATACGCAGTATTTT

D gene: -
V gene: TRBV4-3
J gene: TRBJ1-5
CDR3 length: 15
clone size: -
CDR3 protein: CASSQGREGTQPQHF
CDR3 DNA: TGCGCCAGCAGCCAAGGCAGGGAAGGTACTCAGCCCCAGCATTTT

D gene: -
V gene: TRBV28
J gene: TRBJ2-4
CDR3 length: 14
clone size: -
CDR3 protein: CASSPASSLNIQYF
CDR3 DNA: TGTGCCAGCAGCCCCGCGAGTTCGCTCAACATTCAGTACTTC

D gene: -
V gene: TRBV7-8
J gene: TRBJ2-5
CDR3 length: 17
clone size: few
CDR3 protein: CASSLVFRRLREETQYF
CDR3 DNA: TGTGCCAGCAGCTTAGTTTTCCGGCGCCTCCGGGAAGAGACCCAGTACTTC

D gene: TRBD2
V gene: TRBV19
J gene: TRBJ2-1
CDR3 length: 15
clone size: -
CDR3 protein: CASTPSGNSYNEQFF
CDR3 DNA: TGTGCCAGTACCCCTAGCGGGAACTCCTACAATGAGCAGTTCTTC

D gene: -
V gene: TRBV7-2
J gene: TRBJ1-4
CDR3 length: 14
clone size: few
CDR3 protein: CASSTEATNEKLFF
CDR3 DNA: TGTGCCAGCAGCACCGAGGCAACTAATGAAAAACTGTTTTTT

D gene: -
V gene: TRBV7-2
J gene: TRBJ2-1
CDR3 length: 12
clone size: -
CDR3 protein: CASSLVRSEQFF
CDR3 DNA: TGTGCCAGCAGCTTAGTACGATCTGAGCAGTTCTTC

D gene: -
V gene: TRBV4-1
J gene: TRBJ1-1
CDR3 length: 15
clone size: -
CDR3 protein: CASSQPGTLDTEAFF
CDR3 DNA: TGCGCCAGCAGCCAACCTGGGACCTTGGACACTGAAGCTTTCTTT

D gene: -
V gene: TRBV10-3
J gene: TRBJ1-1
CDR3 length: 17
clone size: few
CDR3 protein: CAISIVDISGLNTEAFF
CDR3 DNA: TGTGCCATCAGCATAGTCGACATCTCGGGATTAAACACTGAAGCTTTCTTT

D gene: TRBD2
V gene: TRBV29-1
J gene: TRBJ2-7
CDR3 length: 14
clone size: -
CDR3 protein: CSVDPTSAGYEQYF
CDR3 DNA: TGCAGCGTCGACCCCACTAGCGCGGGGTACGAGCAGTACTTC

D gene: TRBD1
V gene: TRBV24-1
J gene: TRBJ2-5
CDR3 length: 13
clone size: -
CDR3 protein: CATRDRATETQYF
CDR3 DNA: TGTGCCACCAGAGACAGGGCTACGGAGACCCAGTACTTC

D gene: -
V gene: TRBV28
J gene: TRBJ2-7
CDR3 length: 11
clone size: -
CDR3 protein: CASSLGLEQYF
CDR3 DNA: TGTGCCAGCAGTTTGGGGCTCGAGCAGTACTTC

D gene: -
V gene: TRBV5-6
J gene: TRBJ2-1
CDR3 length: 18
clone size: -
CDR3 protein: CASSLQGVAENFYNEQFF
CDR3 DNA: TGTGCCAGCAGCCTCCAGGGGGTAGCGGAGAACTTCTACAATGAGCAGTTCTTC

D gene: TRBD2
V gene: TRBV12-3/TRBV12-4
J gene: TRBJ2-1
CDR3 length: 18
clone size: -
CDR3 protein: CASSFPRGAGGRSDEQFF
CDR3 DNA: TGTGCCAGCAGTTTTCCCCGAGGTGCGGGGGGGCGGTCCGATGAGCAGTTCTTC

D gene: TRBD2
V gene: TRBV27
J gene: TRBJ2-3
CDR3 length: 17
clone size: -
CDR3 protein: CASSLVIAGGGGDTQYF
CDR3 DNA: TGTGCCAGCAGTTTAGTGATAGCGGGGGGCGGGGGAGATACGCAGTATTTT

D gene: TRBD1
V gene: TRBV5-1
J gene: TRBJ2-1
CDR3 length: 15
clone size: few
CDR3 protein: CASSKTGGEYNEQFF
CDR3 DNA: TGCGCCAGCAGCAAGACAGGGGGAGAATACAATGAGCAGTTCTTC

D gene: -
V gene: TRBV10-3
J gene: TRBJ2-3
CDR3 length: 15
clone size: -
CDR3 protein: CAISGESGSTDTQYF
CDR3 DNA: TGTGCCATCAGTGGGGAGAGCGGGAGCACAGATACGCAGTATTTT

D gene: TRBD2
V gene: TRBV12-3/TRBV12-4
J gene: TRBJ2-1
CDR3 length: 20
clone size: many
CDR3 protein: CASSLARGLAEMGQMNEQFF
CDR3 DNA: TGTGCCAGCAGTTTAGCGCGGGGACTAGCGGAGATGGGGCAGATGAATGAGCAGTTCTTC

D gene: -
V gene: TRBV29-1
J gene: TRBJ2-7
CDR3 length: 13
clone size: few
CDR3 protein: CSVRSSGGYEQYF
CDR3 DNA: TGCAGCGTTCGGTCCAGCGGAGGCTACGAGCAGTACTTC

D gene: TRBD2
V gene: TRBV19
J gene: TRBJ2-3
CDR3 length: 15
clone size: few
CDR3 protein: CASSILAGQTDTQYF
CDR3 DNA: TGTGCCAGTAGTATCCTAGCGGGACAGACAGATACGCAGTATTTT

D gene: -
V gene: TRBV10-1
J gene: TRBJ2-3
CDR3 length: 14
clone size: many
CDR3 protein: CASSGGTSTDTQYF
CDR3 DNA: TGCGCCAGCAGTGGAGGGACTAGCACAGATACGCAGTATTTT